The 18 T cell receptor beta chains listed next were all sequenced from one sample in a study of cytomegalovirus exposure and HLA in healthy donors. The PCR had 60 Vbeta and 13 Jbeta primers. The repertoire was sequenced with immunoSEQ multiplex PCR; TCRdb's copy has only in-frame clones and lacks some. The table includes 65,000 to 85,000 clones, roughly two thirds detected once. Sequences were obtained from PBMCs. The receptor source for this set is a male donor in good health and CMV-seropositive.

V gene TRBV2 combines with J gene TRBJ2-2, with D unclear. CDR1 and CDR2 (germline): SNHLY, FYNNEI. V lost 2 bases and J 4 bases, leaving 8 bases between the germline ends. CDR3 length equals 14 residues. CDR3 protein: CASSERVSTGELFF. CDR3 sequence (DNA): TGTGCCAGCAGTGAAAGAGTGTCCACCGGGGAGCTGTTTTTT.

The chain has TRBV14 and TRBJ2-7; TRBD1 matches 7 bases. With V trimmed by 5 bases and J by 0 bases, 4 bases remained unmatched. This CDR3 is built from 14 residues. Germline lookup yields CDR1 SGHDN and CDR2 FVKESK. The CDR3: CASSSDRVSYEQYF. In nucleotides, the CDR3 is TGTGCCAGCAGCTCCGACAGGGTCTCCTACGAGCAGTACTTC. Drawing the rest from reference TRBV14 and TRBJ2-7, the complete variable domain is EAGVTQFPSHSVIEKGQTVTLRCDPISGHDNLYWYRRVMGKEIKFLLHFVKESKQDESGMPNNRFLAERTGGTYSTLKVQPAELEDSGVYFCASSSDRVSYEQYFGPGTRLTVT.

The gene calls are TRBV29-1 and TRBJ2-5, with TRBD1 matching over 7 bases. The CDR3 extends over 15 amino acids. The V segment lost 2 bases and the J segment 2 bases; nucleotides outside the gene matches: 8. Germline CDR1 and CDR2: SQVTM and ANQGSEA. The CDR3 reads CSVERRGTAQETQYF. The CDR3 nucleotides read TGCAGCGTTGAACGCCGTGGGACAGCTCAAGAGACCCAGTACTTC.

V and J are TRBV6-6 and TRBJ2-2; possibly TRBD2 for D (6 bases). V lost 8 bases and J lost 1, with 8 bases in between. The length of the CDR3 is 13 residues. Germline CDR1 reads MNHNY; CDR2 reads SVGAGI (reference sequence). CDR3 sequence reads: CASGTVNTGELFF. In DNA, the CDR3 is TGTGCCAGCGGGACTGTGAACACCGGGGAGCTGTTTTTT.

The CDR3 DNA reads TGTGCCAGCAGCATGGATGCAGGGGAAAAACTGTTTTTT. Protein product: CASSMDAGEKLFF. This chain connects TRBV5-8 to TRBJ1-4, with D possibly being TRBD1 (5 bases). The CDR3 is 13 residues long. Trimming pared 4 bases from V and 8 bases from J, leaving 12 bases between. Germline CDR1 SGHTS, CDR2 YDEGEE.

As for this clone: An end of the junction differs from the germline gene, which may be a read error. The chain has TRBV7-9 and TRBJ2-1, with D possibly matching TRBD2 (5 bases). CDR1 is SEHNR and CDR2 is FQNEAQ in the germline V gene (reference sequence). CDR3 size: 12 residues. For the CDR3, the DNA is TGTTCCAGCAGCTTGGGGAGTAATGAGCAGTTCTTC. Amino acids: CSSSLGSNEQFF.

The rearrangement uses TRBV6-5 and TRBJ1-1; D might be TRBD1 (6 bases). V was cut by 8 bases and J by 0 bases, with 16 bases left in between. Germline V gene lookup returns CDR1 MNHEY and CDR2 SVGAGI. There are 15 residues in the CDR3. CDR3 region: CASHLPGHMNTEAFF. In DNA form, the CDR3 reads TGTGCCAGCCACCTCCCGGGACATATGAACACTGAAGCTTTCTTT.

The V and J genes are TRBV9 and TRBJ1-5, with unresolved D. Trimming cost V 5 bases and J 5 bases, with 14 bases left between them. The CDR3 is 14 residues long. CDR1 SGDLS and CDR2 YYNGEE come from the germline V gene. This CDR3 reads CASSPDFGDQPQHF. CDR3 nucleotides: TGTGCCAGCAGTCCGGACTTTGGGGATCAGCCCCAGCATTTT.

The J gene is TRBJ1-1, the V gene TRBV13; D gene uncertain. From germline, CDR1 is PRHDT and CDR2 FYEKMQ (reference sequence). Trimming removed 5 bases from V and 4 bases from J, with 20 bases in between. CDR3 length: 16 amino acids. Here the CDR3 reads CASSPRVLWMGTEAFF. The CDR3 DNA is TGTGCCAGCAGCCCACGGGTCTTGTGGATGGGCACTGAAGCTTTCTTT.

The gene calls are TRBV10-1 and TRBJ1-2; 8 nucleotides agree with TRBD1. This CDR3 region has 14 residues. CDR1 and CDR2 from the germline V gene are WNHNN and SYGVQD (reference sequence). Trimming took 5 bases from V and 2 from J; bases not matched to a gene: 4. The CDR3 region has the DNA TGCGCCAGCAGTTCCGACAGGGGCAACTATGGCTACACCTTC. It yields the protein CASSSDRGNYGYTF.

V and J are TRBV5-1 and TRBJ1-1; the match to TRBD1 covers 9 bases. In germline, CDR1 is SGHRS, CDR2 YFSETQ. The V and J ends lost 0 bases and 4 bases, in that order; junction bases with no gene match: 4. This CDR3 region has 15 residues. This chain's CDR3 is CASSLAGQGRTEAFF. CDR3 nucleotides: TGCGCCAGCAGCTTGGCGGGACAGGGTCGCACTGAAGCTTTCTTT.

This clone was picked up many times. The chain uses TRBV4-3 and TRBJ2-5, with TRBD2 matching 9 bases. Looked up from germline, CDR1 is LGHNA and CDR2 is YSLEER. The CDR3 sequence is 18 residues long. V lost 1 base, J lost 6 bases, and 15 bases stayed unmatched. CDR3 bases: TGCGCCAGCAGCCAAGGTTACTCCGGGGCGGGGGGGCAAAAGACCCAGTACTTC. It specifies CASSQGYSGAGGQKTQYF.

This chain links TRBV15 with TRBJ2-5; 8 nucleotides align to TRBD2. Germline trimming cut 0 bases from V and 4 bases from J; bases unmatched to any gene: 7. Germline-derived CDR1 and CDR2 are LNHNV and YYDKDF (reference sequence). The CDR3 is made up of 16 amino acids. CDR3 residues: CATSRDLAGGGETQYF. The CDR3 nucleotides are TGTGCCACCAGCAGAGATCTGGCGGGAGGAGGAGAGACCCAGTACTTC.

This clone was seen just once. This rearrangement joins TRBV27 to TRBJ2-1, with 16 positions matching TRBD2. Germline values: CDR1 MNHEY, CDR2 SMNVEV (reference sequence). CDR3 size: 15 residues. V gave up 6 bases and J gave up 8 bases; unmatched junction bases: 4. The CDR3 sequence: CASRSGTSGRDEQFF. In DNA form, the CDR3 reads TGTGCCAGCAGGTCCGGGACTAGCGGGAGGGATGAGCAGTTCTTC.

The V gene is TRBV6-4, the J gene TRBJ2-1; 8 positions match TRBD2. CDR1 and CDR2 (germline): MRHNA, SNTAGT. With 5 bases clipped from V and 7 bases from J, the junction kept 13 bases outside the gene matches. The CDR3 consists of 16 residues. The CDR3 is CASSREGTVAVNEQFF. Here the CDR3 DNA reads TGTGCCAGCAGTCGGGAGGGGACGGTTGCGGTGAATGAGCAGTTCTTC.

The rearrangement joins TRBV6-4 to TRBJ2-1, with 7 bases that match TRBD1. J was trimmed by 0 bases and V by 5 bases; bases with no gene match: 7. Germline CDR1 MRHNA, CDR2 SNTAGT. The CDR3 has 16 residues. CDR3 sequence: CASSPRQGTSYNEQFF. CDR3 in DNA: TGTGCCAGCAGTCCACGACAGGGTACCTCCTACAATGAGCAGTTCTTC.

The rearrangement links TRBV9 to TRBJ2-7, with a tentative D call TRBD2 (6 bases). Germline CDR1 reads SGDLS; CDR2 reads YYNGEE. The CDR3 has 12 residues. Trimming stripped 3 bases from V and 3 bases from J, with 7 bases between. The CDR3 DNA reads TGTGCCAGCAGCGGGGAGGACTACGAGCAGTACTTC. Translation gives CASSGEDYEQYF.

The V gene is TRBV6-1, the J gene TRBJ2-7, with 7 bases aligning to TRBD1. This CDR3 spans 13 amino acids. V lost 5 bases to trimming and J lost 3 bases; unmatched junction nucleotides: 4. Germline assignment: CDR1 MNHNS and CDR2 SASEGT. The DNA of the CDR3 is TGTGCCAGCAGTAACAGGGGTAACTACGAGCAGTACTTC. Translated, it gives CASSNRGNYEQYF.